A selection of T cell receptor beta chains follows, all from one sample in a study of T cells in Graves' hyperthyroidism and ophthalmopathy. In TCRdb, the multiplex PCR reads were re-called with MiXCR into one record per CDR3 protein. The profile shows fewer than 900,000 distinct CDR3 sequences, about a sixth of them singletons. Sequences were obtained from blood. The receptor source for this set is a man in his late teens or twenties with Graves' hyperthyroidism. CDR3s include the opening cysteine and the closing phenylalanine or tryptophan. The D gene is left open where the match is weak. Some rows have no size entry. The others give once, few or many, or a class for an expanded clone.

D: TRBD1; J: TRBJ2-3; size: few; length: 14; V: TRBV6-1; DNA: TGTGCCAGCAGCCGACAGGGAGCGGTGGATACGCAGTATTTT; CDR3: CASSRQGAVDTQYF
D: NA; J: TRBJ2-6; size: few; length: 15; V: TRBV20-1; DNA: TGCAGTGCGTGGGTTCAGGGATCCGGGGCCAACGTCCTGACTTTC; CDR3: CSAWVQGSGANVLTF
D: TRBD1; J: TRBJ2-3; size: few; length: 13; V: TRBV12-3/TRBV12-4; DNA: TGTGCCAGCAATTACAGGGGAGCAGATACGCAGTATTTT; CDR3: CASNYRGADTQYF
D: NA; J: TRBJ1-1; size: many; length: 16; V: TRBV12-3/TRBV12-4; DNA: TGTGCCAGCACCCCCCCAAGGGTCGCATCGAACACTGAAGCTTTCTTT; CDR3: CASTPPRVASNTEAFF
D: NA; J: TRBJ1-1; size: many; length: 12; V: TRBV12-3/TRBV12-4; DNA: TGTGCCAGCAGTGCGACGCTGCTCCAAGCTTTCTTT; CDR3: CASSATLLQAFF
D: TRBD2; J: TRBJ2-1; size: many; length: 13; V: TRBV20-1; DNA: TGCAGTGCTTCTAGCGGCTCTTTCTATGAGCAGTTCTTC; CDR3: CSASSGSFYEQFF
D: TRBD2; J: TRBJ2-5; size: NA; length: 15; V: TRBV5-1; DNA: TGCGCCAGCAGCCTCGGGACTAGCTTTATGGGGACCCAGTACTTC; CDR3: CASSLGTSFMGTQYF
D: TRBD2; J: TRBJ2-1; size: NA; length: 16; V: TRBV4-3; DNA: TGCGCCAGCAGCCAACCGGGAGGGGAGGCGGTTAATGAGCAGTTCTTC; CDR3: CASSQPGGEAVNEQFF
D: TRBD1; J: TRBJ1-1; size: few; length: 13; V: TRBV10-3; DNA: TGTGCCATCAGACAGGGGGCGAACACTGAAGCTTTCTTT; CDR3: CAIRQGANTEAFF
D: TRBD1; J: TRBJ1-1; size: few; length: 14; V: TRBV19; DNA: TGTGCCAGTACCTCGACAGGGTTGAACACTGAAGCTTTCTTT; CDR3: CASTSTGLNTEAFF
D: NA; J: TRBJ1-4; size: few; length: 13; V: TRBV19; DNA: TGTGCCAGTAAGGACGGTACTAATGAAAAACTGTTTTTT; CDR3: CASKDGTNEKLFF
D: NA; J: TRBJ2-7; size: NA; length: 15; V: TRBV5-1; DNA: TGCGCCAGCAGCTTGGGGCTAGCGCTTCCCAGCGAGCAGTACTTC; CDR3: CASSLGLALPSEQYF
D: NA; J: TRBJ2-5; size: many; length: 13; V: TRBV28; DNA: TGTGCCAGCAGACCCAGGGGGGGGGAGACCCAGTACTTC; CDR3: CASRPRGGETQYF
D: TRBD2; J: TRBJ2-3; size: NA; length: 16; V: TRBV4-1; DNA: TGCGCCAGCAGCCAAGCCACCAGCGGGAGTGCAGATACGCAGTATTTT; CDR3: CASSQATSGSADTQYF
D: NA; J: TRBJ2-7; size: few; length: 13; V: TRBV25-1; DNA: TGTGCCAGCAGAATCCTGGACCTACTGGAGCAGTACTTC; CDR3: CASRILDLLEQYF
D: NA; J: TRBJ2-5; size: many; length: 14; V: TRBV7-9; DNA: TGTGCCAGCAGCTTAACGGGATGGCAAGAGACCCAGTACTTC; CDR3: CASSLTGWQETQYF
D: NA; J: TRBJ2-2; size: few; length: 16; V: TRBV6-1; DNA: TGTGCCAGCAGTGCCCGGGGGCCGGCGCTTACCGGGGAGCTGTTTTTT; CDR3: CASSARGPALTGELFF
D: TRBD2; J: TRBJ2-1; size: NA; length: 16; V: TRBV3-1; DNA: TGTGCCAGCAGCCCCTTGGACCCAGCGGGAAGGGATGAGCAGTTCTTC; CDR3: CASSPLDPAGRDEQFF
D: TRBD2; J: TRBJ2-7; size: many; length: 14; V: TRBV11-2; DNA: TGTGCCAGCAGCCTGGGACTAGCGGCCTACGAGCAGTACTTC; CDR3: CASSLGLAAYEQYF